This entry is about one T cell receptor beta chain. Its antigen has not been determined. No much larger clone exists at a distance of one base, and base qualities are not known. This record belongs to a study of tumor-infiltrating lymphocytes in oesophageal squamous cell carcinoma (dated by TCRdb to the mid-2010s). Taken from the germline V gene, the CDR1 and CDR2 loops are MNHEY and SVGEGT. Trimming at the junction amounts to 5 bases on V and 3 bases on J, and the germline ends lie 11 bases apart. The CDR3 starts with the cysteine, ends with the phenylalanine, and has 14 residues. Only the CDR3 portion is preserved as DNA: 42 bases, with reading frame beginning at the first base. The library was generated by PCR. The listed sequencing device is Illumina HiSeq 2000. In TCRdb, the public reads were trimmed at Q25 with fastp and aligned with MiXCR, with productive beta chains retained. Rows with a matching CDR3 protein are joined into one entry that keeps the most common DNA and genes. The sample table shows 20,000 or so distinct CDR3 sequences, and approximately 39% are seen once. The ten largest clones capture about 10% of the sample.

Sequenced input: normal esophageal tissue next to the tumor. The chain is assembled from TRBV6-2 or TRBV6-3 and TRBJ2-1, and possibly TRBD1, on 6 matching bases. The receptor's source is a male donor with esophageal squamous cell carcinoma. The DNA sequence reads TGTGCCAGCAGTCCACAGGGCGGCTACAATGAGCAGTTCTTC. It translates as CASSPQGGYNEQFF.